This entry lists 20 T cell receptor beta chains sequenced from one sample in a study of cytomegalovirus exposure and HLA in healthy donors. Both 60 Vbeta primers and 13 Jbeta primers went into the PCR. Using immunoSEQ multiplex PCR, the repertoire was profiled, and TCRdb retains in-frame clones only, with some absent. The table has some 78,000 clones, roughly three quarters seen once; the top ten hold around 25%. Specimen: PBMCs. These TCRs come from a woman in her 50s in good health and CMV-seropositive.

The chain combines TRBV13 with TRBJ2-2; 7 bases are shared with TRBD2. V shed 5 bases and J 5 bases; nucleotides not matched to a gene: 5. The CDR3 runs to 14 residues. Per the germline V gene, CDR1 is PRHDT and CDR2 is FYEKMQ (reference sequence). The CDR3 here is CASSRLGGTGELFF. The CDR3 region has the DNA TGTGCCAGCAGCCGACTGGGGGGGACCGGGGAGCTGTTTTTT.

The J gene is TRBJ2-7, the V gene TRBV27; a weak D match, TRBD2 (5 bases). The CDR3 totals 15 residues. Trimming cost V 3 bases and J 2 bases, with 14 bases left between them. The germline V gene has CDR1 MNHEY and CDR2 SMNVEV (reference sequence). This CDR3 reads CASSFSPGRTYEQYF. The CDR3 DNA follows: TGTGCCAGCAGTTTTTCGCCGGGAAGAACCTACGAGCAGTACTTC.

The chain carries TRBV19 and TRBJ1-2; the match to TRBD1 covers 7 bases. V trimming: 1 base; J trimming: 2 bases; junction bases outside the gene matches: 4. The CDR3 is 15 amino acids. Per germline, CDR1 LNHDA and CDR2 SQIVND (reference sequence). The CDR3 spells CASSIADRPNYGYTF. In nucleotides, the CDR3 is TGTGCCAGTAGTATAGCGGACAGGCCAAACTATGGCTACACCTTC.

This clone has just a few counts. One junction end does not reproduce the germline sequence, and a read error may be involved. The chain is built from TRBV7-9 and TRBJ2-7; D unresolved. The CDR3 is 14 amino acids. CDR1 and CDR2 (germline): SEHNR, FQNEAQ (reference sequence). The DNA of the CDR3 is TGTTCCAGCAGCTCACAGCATAGCTCCTACGAGCAGTACTTC. Amino acids: CSSSSQHSSYEQYF.

The CDR3 nucleotides are TGTGCCAGCCCCTATAACACCGGGGAGCTGTTTTTT. Translating it yields CASPYNTGELFF. The rearrangement links TRBV7-9 to TRBJ2-2; D gene uncertain. The ends were cut back, 8 bases at V and 2 bases at J, with 6 bases in the middle. CDR1 and CDR2 (germline): SEHNR, FQNEAQ (reference sequence). The CDR3 is 12 amino acids.

The rearrangement joins TRBV10-3 to TRBJ1-4; D gene ambiguous. CDR1 ENHRY and CDR2 SYGVKD come from the germline V gene. The CDR3 has 15 residues. Trimming took 2 bases from V and 4 from J, leaving 11 bases between them. The CDR3 DNA reads TGTGCCATCAGTGAGAACAGCCTCAATAATGAAAAACTGTTTTTT. It codes for CAISENSLNNEKLFF.

A few counts support this clone. J is TRBJ2-7 and V is TRBV5-1, with 7 bases aligning to TRBD2. The CDR3 has 15 residues. J gave up 3 bases and V 0 bases, and 6 bases lay outside the gene matches. Germline CDR1 reads SGHRS; CDR2 reads YFSETQ. CDR3 amino acids: CASSLASGEIYEQYF. CDR3 nucleotides: TGCGCCAGCAGCTTGGCAAGCGGGGAAATCTACGAGCAGTACTTC.

This chain links TRBV5-1 with TRBJ1-1; a weak D match, TRBD1 (6 bases). Germline V gene data show CDR1 as SGHRS and CDR2 as YFSETQ. The CDR3 loop spans 15 amino acids. Deletions cut 4 bases from V and 1 base from J, with 14 bases between. The CDR3 sequence is CASSPTGHENTEAFF. CDR3 nucleotide sequence: TGCGCCAGCAGCCCTACGGGACACGAGAACACTGAAGCTTTCTTT.

This chain uses TRBV29-1 with TRBJ1-3; 7 nucleotides agree with TRBD1. The CDR3 runs 14 residues. The J segment lost 2 bases and the V segment lost 3 bases, leaving 4 bases of the junction unmatched. Germline CDR1 SQVTM, CDR2 ANQGSEA. CDR3 protein: CSVETGPAGNTIYF. The CDR3 DNA is TGCAGCGTTGAGACAGGGCCAGCTGGAAACACCATATATTTT.

This chain's CDR3 is CASSLATSEAFF. In nucleotides, the CDR3 is TGTGCCAGCAGCTTAGCTACTTCGGAAGCTTTCTTT. The chain is built from TRBV11-2 and TRBJ1-1; D is unresolved. The germline CDR1 and CDR2 sequences are SGHAT and FQNNGV. This CDR3 contains 12 residues. The V end was cut by 1 base, the J end by 8 bases, with 8 bases between.

This clone has just a few counts. The V gene is TRBV6-4, the J gene TRBJ2-6; TRBD1 matches 7 bases. V trimming: 2 bases; J trimming: 3 bases; junction bases outside the gene matches: 1. This CDR3 spans 15 amino acids. Germline V gene lookup returns CDR1 MRHNA and CDR2 SNTAGT. In DNA, the CDR3 is TGTGCCAGCAGTGACGGACAGGATGGGGCCAACGTCCTGACTTTC. It yields the protein CASSDGQDGANVLTF.

This clone was picked up one time. The rearrangement joins TRBV7-2 to TRBJ1-1, with D possibly being TRBD1 (5 bases). The V end lost 1 base, the J end lost 3 bases, and 12 bases lay between the germline ends. The CDR3 has 15 amino acids. Germline CDR1 is SGHTA and CDR2 is FQGNSA. This CDR3 is CASSLGGGRYTEAFF. Here the CDR3 DNA reads TGTGCCAGCAGCTTAGGCGGGGGTCGTTACACTGAAGCTTTCTTT.

This clone has just one count. Other DNA variants within this sample encode the same CDR3. The V gene is TRBV5-6, the J gene TRBJ2-5, with D perhaps matching TRBD1 (6 bases). V was pared by 2 bases and J by 1 base, with 18 bases between. The CDR3 runs to 17 residues. Germline V CDR1 and CDR2: SGHDT, YYEEEE. The chain's CDR3 is CASSFTLEEGGQETQYF. CDR3 DNA sequence: TGTGCCAGCAGCTTTACCCTCGAAGAAGGGGGCCAAGAGACCCAGTACTTC.

The V and J genes are TRBV18 and TRBJ2-2; 13 bases match TRBD2. This CDR3 comprises 14 residues. The ends lost 6 bases at V and 5 bases at J; junction bases unmatched: 0. The germline V gene encodes CDR1 KGHSH and CDR2 LQKENI. CDR3 in amino acids: CASSTSGGTGELFF. The CDR3 bases are TGTGCCAGCTCGACTAGCGGGGGGACCGGGGAGCTGTTTTTT.

The chain carries TRBV18 and TRBJ2-5; possibly TRBD1 for D (5 bases). This CDR3 region has 15 residues. Deletions cut 5 bases from V and 5 bases from J, with 18 bases between. Germline CDR1 KGHSH, CDR2 LQKENI. Here the CDR3 reads CASSTGRNARETQYF. CDR3 in DNA: TGTGCCAGCTCAACAGGACGGAACGCGAGGGAGACCCAGTACTTC.

The CDR3 DNA sequence: TGTGCCAGCAGCTTGAGACTAGCGGTACAAGAGACCCAGTACTTC. The encoded protein is CASSLRLAVQETQYF. V usage is TRBV5-4 and J usage is TRBJ2-5; 9 bases line up with TRBD2. Trimming at V came to 1 base and at J to 2 bases, leaving 3 bases not matched to a gene. Germline V gives CDR1 SGHNT, CDR2 YYREEE (reference sequence). The CDR3 contains 15 residues.

The chain has TRBV23-1 and TRBJ1-1; 10 bases match TRBD1. TRBV23-1 is given ORF status, its function remaining uncertain. The CDR3 extends over 15 amino acids. V was pared by 5 bases and J by 7 bases, with 10 bases of the junction left unmatched. The CDR3 here is CASSAGTGDSGEAFF. The DNA for the CDR3 is TGCGCCAGCAGTGCCGGGACAGGGGATAGTGGTGAAGCTTTCTTT.

This clone was counted only a few times. This sequence joins TRBV5-1 and TRBJ2-1, with 15 nucleotides matching TRBD2. Germline V CDR1 and CDR2: SGHRS, YFSETQ. J was trimmed by 4 bases and V by 4 bases; bases with no gene match: 12. The CDR3 has 19 residues. The CDR3 coding sequence is TGCGCCAGCAGCCTGGGACTAGCGGGGGGCCAGACCCATTACAATGAGCAGTTCTTC. This gives the protein CASSLGLAGGQTHYNEQFF.

The rearrangement links TRBV11-2 to TRBJ2-7; D is perhaps TRBD2 (5 bases). Germline CDR1 SGHAT, CDR2 FQNNGV. This CDR3 comprises 15 residues. The ends were cut back, 4 bases at V and 0 bases at J, with 13 bases in the middle. The CDR3 region is CASSSFPTSSYEQYF. DNA for the CDR3: TGTGCCAGCAGCTCTTTTCCCACTAGCTCCTACGAGCAGTACTTC.

The chain has TRBV4-1 and TRBJ2-3; 8 bases fit TRBD2. J lost 4 bases, V lost 7 bases, and 13 bases had no gene match. The length of the CDR3 is 16 residues. Germline V CDR1 and CDR2: MGHRA, YSYEKL. The CDR3 here is CASTLGGTGGADTQYF. The CDR3, as DNA: TGCGCCAGCACACTAGGCGGGACGGGAGGGGCAGATACGCAGTATTTT.